This T cell receptor (beta chain) originates from a study of cytomegalovirus exposure and HLA in healthy donors. Both 60 Vbeta primers and 13 Jbeta primers went into the PCR. Sequencing was performed with immunoSEQ multiplex PCR; in TCRdb, only in-frame clones are kept and a portion is missing. The profile shows 120,000 or so clones, 15% to 20% of them singletons. Study findings and constraints: The study flagged 150 to 200 TCR beta chains as cytomegalovirus-associated.

The CDR3 consists of 17 residues. In germline, CDR1 is SGHVS, CDR2 FQNEAQ. The J segment lost 1 base and the V segment lost 2 bases, leaving 4 bases of the junction unmatched. This clone was detected a few times. Its antigen is still unknown. Sequencing input: PBMCs. The genes are TRBV7-8 and TRBJ2-2, with 10 bases identical to TRBD2. The receptor was isolated from a female donor in good health and CMV-seropositive. The CDR3 coding sequence is TGTGCCAGCAGCTTATTAGCGGGGGGATGGAACACCGGGGAGCTGTTTTTT. Translating gives CASSLLAGGWNTGELFF.